This T cell receptor beta chain was sequenced during a study of T cells expressing NK-cell markers (dated by TCRdb to between 2020 and 2021). In the study overall: Three sorted T-cell subsets (CD3+CD56+NKG2C+, CD3+CD56+NKG2C- and CD3+CD56-NKG2C+) from fewer than 10 donors had their TCR beta-chain repertoires profiled. Among the eight sequenced donors, only one was HCMV-seronegative, while the other seven were HCMV-seropositive. The eight sequenced donors were randomly selected healthy volunteers, three men and five women. The libraries were sequenced on Illumina HiSeq 2000/2500, MiSeq or NextSeq, producing 2 x 150 bp reads. Beyond this particular receptor, the publication reports: In several donors, the dominant CD3+CD56+NKG2C+ clonotypes ranked among the top 10 CD8+ clonotypes, making up roughly 1.0-8% of CD8+ T cells. Those dominant clonotypes were again the most abundant among CD3+CD56-NKG2C+ cells in a handful of donors, at about 28.3-60.1%. Whether the expanded NKG2C-expressing T cell clones were specific for HCMV antigens remained unclear.

The instrument given in TCRdb is Illumina HiSeq 2000. TCR beta cDNA libraries were prepared using 5'RACE template switching, which introduced a universal primer site and unique molecular identifiers. Synthesis of cDNA was primed from the TCR beta constant segment and was followed by two consecutive PCR amplification steps. The original pipeline was this. MIGEC handled demultiplexing of the reads and grouping by UMI, while MiTCR was used to assemble and quantify clonotypes. To exclude erroneous sequences, only TCR cDNA sequences supported by at least two reads were retained. The tcR package was used for downstream repertoire analysis, and clonotypes were matched between fractions using CDR3 nucleotide sequence together with V segment. VDJmatch was used to annotate antigen specificity against VDJdb, with one amino acid substitution in CDR3 allowed. TCRdb reprocessed the reads and assigns one entry to each CDR3 protein sequence, leaving out DNA. TCRdb's processing, not the authors' own work, is the source of the V and J calls. The table kept for this sample lists some 440,000 distinct CDR3 sequences. The top ten clones comprise roughly 1.4% of the sample.

To determine HCMV serostatus, a commercial ELISA kit was used to detect HCMV-specific IgG in serum. Ficoll density gradient centrifugation was used to isolate peripheral blood mononuclear cells from blood. Remarks on this clonotype: Its antigen is currently not known.

From the cysteine through the phenylalanine, the CDR3 covers 15 amino acids. No nucleotide data were recorded. Via the germline V gene (reference sequence), CDR1 is MNHEY and CDR2 SMNVEV. The specimen sequenced was blood T cells: a sorted CD56 or NKG2C T cell subset, CD4+ or CD8+ T cells, or bulk PBMC T cells (not recorded which). The sequence links TRBV27 to TRBJ2-5; lacking DNA, the TRBD2 call made by TCRdb goes unchecked. This TCR was sampled from a woman aged 45-65 years in good health. Donor details come from another sample of the same person, matched by shared clones. The CDR3 protein: CASSLLGGGQETQYF.